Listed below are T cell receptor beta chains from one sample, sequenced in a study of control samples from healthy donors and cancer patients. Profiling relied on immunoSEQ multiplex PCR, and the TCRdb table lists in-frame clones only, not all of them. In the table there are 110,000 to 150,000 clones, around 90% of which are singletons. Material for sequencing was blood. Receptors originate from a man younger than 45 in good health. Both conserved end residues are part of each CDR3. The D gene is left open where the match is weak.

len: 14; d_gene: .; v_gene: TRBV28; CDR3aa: CASTWGTTGNTIYF
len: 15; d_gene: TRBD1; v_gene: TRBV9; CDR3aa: CASSVGQGGNYGYTF
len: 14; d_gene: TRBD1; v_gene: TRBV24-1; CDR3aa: CATSDGDRAYEQYF
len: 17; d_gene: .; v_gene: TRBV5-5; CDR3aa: CASSSQIGGVANYGYTF
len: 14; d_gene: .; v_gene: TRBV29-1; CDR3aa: CSVESPGLTDTQYF
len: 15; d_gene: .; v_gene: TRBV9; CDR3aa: CASSVVPGRGETQYF
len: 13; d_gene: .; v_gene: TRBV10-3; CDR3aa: CAIRGRRAYEQYF
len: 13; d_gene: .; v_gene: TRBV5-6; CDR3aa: CASSLWPTYGYTF
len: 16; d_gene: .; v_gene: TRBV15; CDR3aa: CATSRDRLVPGNTIYF
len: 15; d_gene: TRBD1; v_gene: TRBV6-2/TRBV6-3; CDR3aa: CASSSRDRGTYEQYF
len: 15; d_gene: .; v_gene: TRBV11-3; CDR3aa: CASSPRPGLTDTQYF
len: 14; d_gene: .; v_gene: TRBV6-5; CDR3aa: CASSYSGAAGGYTF
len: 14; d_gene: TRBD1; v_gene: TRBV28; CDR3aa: CASSPDRGWLEQYF
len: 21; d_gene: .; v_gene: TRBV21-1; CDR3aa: CASSKRGGRGDPGGTNTEAFF
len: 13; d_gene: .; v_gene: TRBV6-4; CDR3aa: CASSAGTNNEQFF
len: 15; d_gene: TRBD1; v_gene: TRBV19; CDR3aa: CASATRDRGNQPQHF
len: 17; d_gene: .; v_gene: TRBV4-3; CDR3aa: CASSQGNTANTNYGYTF
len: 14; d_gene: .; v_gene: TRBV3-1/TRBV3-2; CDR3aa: CASSQVVRGNTIYF
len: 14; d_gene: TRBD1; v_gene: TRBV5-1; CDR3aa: CASSPGTGNNEQFF
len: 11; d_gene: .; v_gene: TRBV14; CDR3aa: CASSQSYEQYF
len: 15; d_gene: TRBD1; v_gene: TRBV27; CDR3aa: CASSTRDRGYTEAFF
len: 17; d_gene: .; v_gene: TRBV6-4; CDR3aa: CASSDPAGLGPDYEQYF
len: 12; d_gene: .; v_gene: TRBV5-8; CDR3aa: CASSVGTGELFF
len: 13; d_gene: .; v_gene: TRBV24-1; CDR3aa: CATSAPYRDEQYF
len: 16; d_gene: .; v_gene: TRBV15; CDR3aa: CATSRGRGQGNTEAFF
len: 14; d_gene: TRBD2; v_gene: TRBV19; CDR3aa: CATTSSGGADTQYF
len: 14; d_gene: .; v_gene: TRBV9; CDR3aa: CASSVAAGSYEQYF
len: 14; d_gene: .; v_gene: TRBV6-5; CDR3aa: CASSSPGTTLEAFF
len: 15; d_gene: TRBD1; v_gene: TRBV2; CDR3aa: CASSQTGTGVAEQYF
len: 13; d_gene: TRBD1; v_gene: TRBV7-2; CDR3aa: CASSSYRGYEQYF
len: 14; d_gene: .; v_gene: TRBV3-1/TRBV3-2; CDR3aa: CASSQDLGVQPQHF
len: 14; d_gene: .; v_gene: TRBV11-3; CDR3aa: CASSLDGPHNEQFF